This T cell receptor beta chain was sequenced for a study of blood T cell repertoires in COVID-19. The method was immunoSEQ multiplex PCR; TCRdb's version includes in-frame clones alone and lacks a portion of them. The table includes approximately 53,000 clones, about 72% detected once. The CDR3 consists of 12 residues. Trimming removed 0 bases at V and 11 bases at J, with 13 bases between. Germline CDR1 and CDR2: GTSNPN and SVGIG (reference sequence). V is TRBV30 and J is TRBJ1-1; no reliable D call. The sequencing input was PBMCs or T cells enriched from blood (not recorded which). This TCR was recovered from a woman in her forties or fifties with acute COVID-19. CDR3 sequence reads: CAWSVRGRLAFF. The CDR3 DNA reads TGTGCCTGGAGTGTACGCGGGCGCCTGGCTTTCTTT.